This is a list of T cell receptor beta chains from one sample in a study of T cells in Graves' hyperthyroidism and ophthalmopathy. TCRdb called the multiplex PCR reads again in MiXCR, with one record for every CDR3 protein. Of 640,000 or so distinct CDR3 sequences listed, about 14% are singletons. Material: blood. The receptors shown here come from a woman aged 40 to 55 with Graves' ophthalmopathy. The CDR3 runs from the conserved cysteine through the conserved F or W. The D gene is left open where the match is weak. For some rows the clone size is stated as once, few or many, or as a class when expanded; others skip it.

V	J	size	D	DNA	CDR3
TRBV6-1	TRBJ2-2	NA	TRBD1	TGTGCCAGCAGTGAACCGGGACAGGGGTACACCGGGGAGCTGTTTTTT	CASSEPGQGYTGELFF
TRBV5-1	TRBJ2-2	NA	NA	TGCGCCAGCAGCTTGGTCCAGGGGTCGGACACCGGGGAGCTGTTTTTT	CASSLVQGSDTGELFF
TRBV6-1	TRBJ1-2	NA	TRBD1	TGTGCCAGCAGCTCCCCTACAGGGGTCGGCTACACCTTC	CASSSPTGVGYTF
TRBV28	TRBJ2-1	few	NA	TGTGCCAGCAGAAGACCCGACAGGCGGAAATACAATGAGCAGTTCTTC	CASRRPDRRKYNEQFF
TRBV19	TRBJ2-7	NA	NA	TGTGGCTTCGCACAGCAAACCAACACTAACTTCTCTAGTAGTTTC	CGFAQQTNTNFSSSF
TRBV7-2	TRBJ2-7	few	NA	TGTGCCAGCAGCTTAAACGGGTCCCCCTTCGAGGAGCAGTACTTC	CASSLNGSPFEEQYF
TRBV11-2	TRBJ2-7	NA	TRBD1	TGTGCCAGCAGCCCTCGGGGACAGGGCTTATCCTACGAGCAGTACTTC	CASSPRGQGLSYEQYF
TRBV2	TRBJ2-4	few	NA	TGTGCCAGCAGTGAGTGGGGCCCCGATGGAAACATTCAGTACTTC	CASSEWGPDGNIQYF
TRBV7-8	TRBJ1-2	many	NA	TGTGCCAGCAGCTTAGAGACGGTTTTCAGCTATGGCTACACCTTC	CASSLETVFSYGYTF
TRBV12-3/TRBV12-4	TRBJ1-2	many	TRBD1	TGTGCCAGCAGTTTGGGGGAAGGGGGCGGCTACACCTTC	CASSLGEGGGYTF
TRBV24-1	TRBJ2-7	many	NA	TGTGCCACCAGTGAACCAGATTACTACGAGCAGTACTTC	CATSEPDYYEQYF
TRBV6-2/TRBV6-3	TRBJ2-7	many	TRBD1	TGTGCCAGCAGTTACTCGAACCCTGGGACAGGGGGGCTCTACGAGCAGTACTTC	CASSYSNPGTGGLYEQYF
TRBV6-5	TRBJ2-7	few	NA	TGTGCCAGCAGTTACGGTCCGGGGGGCGTCGCCTACGAGCAGTACTTC	CASSYGPGGVAYEQYF
TRBV12-3/TRBV12-4	TRBJ1-2	NA	NA	TGTGCCAGCAGTTTTTTTGGGCAGGGGAATGGCTACACCTTC	CASSFFGQGNGYTF
TRBV5-6	TRBJ2-7	NA	NA	TGTGCCAGCAGGCCCGCCCCTCGGGGGGCCGAGCAGTACTTC	CASRPAPRGAEQYF
TRBV6-2/TRBV6-3	TRBJ2-5	few	NA	TGTGCCAGCAGACAATACAAAATGGGCCCGAGGCGGGAGACCCAGTACTTC	CASRQYKMGPRRETQYF
TRBV9	TRBJ2-7	once	NA	TGTGCCAGCAGGGGGACACCGCCCGGGGAGCAGTACTTC	CASRGTPPGEQYF
TRBV6-2/TRBV6-3	TRBJ2-5	many	NA	TGTGCCAGCAGTAACCCGGGCCAAATGGAGACCCAGTACTTC	CASSNPGQMETQYF
TRBV28	TRBJ2-5	many	NA	TGTGCCAGCAGTTTATATCGAGAGACCCAGTACTTC	CASSLYRETQYF
TRBV6-5	TRBJ2-5	many	NA	TGTGCCAGCAGCTTACAGGGTAAAGAGACCCAGTACTTC	CASSLQGKETQYF
TRBV6-5	TRBJ2-7	many	TRBD2	TGTGCCAGCAGTTACAGTGCAGGGACTAGCGGGATTTACGAGCAGTACTTC	CASSYSAGTSGIYEQYF
TRBV12-3/TRBV12-4	TRBJ1-1	many	TRBD1	TGTGCCAGCAGTTTACTAGGGGGCTCGAACACTGAAGCTTTCTTT	CASSLLGGSNTEAFF
TRBV28	TRBJ1-1	many	TRBD1	TGTGCCAGCAGTTTAGGGACAGGGGTTGGTACTGAAGCTTTCTTT	CASSLGTGVGTEAFF
TRBV7-2	TRBJ1-5	many	NA	TGTGCCAGCAGCTTAGAGGCCAGGCAGCCCCAGCATTTT	CASSLEARQPQHF
TRBV5-5	TRBJ2-2	few	NA	TGTGCCAGCAGCGGGGGGGGGCCCGGGGAGCTGTTTTTT	CASSGGGPGELFF
TRBV6-1	TRBJ1-1	few	NA	TGTGCCAGCAGTGAGGGTTCCACTGAAGCTTTCTTT	CASSEGSTEAFF
TRBV6-1	TRBJ1-1	many	NA	TGTGCCAGCAGTGTCGTCAGTATGAACACTGAAGCTTTCTTT	CASSVVSMNTEAFF
TRBV27	TRBJ2-7	many	TRBD2	TGTGCCAGCCAGACTAGCGGAGGAACCTACGAGCAGTACTTC	CASQTSGGTYEQYF
TRBV18	TRBJ2-5	few	NA	TGTGCCAGCTCACCACCGCCGACCCCGGCCCAGTACTTC	CASSPPPTPAQYF
TRBV15	TRBJ2-7	NA	NA	TGTGCCACCAGCAGAGATAACTCTCTTTTGGAGCAGTACTTC	CATSRDNSLLEQYF
TRBV2	TRBJ2-5	few	TRBD2	TGTGCCAGCAGAGGGGGTACTAGCGGGAGCCAAGAGACCCAGTACTTC	CASRGGTSGSQETQYF
TRBV5-1	TRBJ1-1	many	TRBD1	TGCGCCAGCCGGACAGGGGCAGACACTGAAGCTTTCTTT	CASRTGADTEAFF
TRBV7-9	TRBJ2-7	many	TRBD1	TGTGCCAGCAGCTTTTCCGAGACAGGGGCATCCTACGAGCAGTACTTC	CASSFSETGASYEQYF
TRBV20-1	TRBJ2-7	many	NA	TGCAGTGCTAGTTCGGCGGGACGCTACGAGCAGTACTTC	CSASSAGRYEQYF
TRBV20-1	TRBJ1-2	NA	TRBD1	TGCAGTGTAAGGGTACAGGGGGCTGGTGGCTACACCTTC	CSVRVQGAGGYTF
TRBV15	TRBJ2-2	many	NA	TGTGCCACCAGCAGATTAGGGAACACCGGGGAGCTGTTTTTT	CATSRLGNTGELFF
TRBV5-1	TRBJ2-5	NA	TRBD1	TGCGCCAGCAGCTCGGGACAGAAAGAGACCCAGTACTTC	CASSSGQKETQYF
TRBV28	TRBJ2-7	many	NA	TGTGCCAGCAGTTTATATGGCGGACCCTCCTACGAGCAGTACTTC	CASSLYGGPSYEQYF
TRBV6-1	TRBJ2-7	many	TRBD1	TGTGCCAGCAGAGACAGGGGGAGGGCCTACGAGCAGTACTTC	CASRDRGRAYEQYF
TRBV24-1	TRBJ2-7	few	NA	TGTGCCACCAGTGATCCGCCTCGGGACTCAGCATACTTC	CATSDPPRDSAYF
TRBV27	TRBJ1-2	many	TRBD1	TGTGCCAGCAGTCTCCAGGACAGGGGCGGTGGCTACACCTTC	CASSLQDRGGGYTF
TRBV6-1	TRBJ2-6	NA	NA	TGTGCCAGCAGTGAAGTTGGCTCTGGGGCCAACGTCCTGACTTTC	CASSEVGSGANVLTF
TRBV27	TRBJ2-2	many	NA	TGTGCCAGCAGTTTATCGAGGGCATATTCGCCCACCGGGGAGCTGTTTTTT	CASSLSRAYSPTGELFF
TRBV6-1	TRBJ2-5	many	TRBD2	TGTGCCAGCAGACCGACTAGCGGGAGGGAAAAAGAGACCCAGTACTTC	CASRPTSGREKETQYF
TRBV24-1	TRBJ2-2	many	NA	TGTGCCACCAGTGATTTGCGGGACGGGGAGCTGTTTTTT	CATSDLRDGELFF
TRBV20-1	TRBJ2-7	many	NA	TGCAGTGTCCCCTCTGGGGTCGCTGGGACCTACGAGCAGTACTTC	CSVPSGVAGTYEQYF
TRBV6-5	TRBJ2-3	few	NA	TGTGCCAGCAGTTCAGGGCCCGATGGCACAGATACGCAGTATTTT	CASSSGPDGTDTQYF
TRBV20-1	TRBJ1-3	NA	NA	TGCAGTGCTAGCGATGACATGGACTCTGGAAGCACCATATATTTT	CSASDDMDSGSTIYF
TRBV28	TRBJ1-1	many	NA	TGTGCCAGCAATATCCTTCAGGGGCGGAGCACTGAAGCTTTCTTT	CASNILQGRSTEAFF
TRBV28	TRBJ1-5	few	TRBD1	TGTGCCAGCAGTTTAGACGGGACAGTTAATCAGCCCCAGCATTTT	CASSLDGTVNQPQHF